The entry that follows covers one TCR beta chain sequence. The data are from a study of blood T cell repertoires in COVID-19. Profiled with immunoSEQ multiplex PCR; TCRdb holds only in-frame clones, not every one. The sample holds fewer than 250,000 clones; 90% are singletons and the top ten take over 13%. Sequencing was performed on PBMCs or T cells enriched from blood (not recorded which). This receptor was identified in a man aged 25 to 40 who had been exposed to COVID-19.

DNA of the CDR3: TGCGCCAGCAGCCTGACGAGAACAACAGGGGACGGCTACACCTTC. It is translated as CASSLTRTTGDGYTF. The chain couples TRBV5-1 to TRBJ1-2, with 7 bases lining up with TRBD1. The ends lost 4 bases at V and 8 bases at J; junction bases unmatched: 14. The CDR3 is made up of 15 amino acids. Looked up from germline, CDR1 is SGHRS and CDR2 is YFSETQ. The full variable domain, rest sourced from reference TRBV5-1 and TRBJ1-2, is KAGVTQTPRYLIKTRGQQVTLSCSPISGHRSVSWYQQTPGQGLQFLFEYFSETQRNKGNFPGRFSGRQFSNSRSEMNVSTLELGDSALYLCASSLTRTTGDGYTFGSGTRLTVV.